The clone carrying this T cell receptor (beta chain) has only one observation. Its specificity is unknown. Each cell subset's genomic DNA was divided evenly among several immunoSEQ plates. The assay was immunoSEQ multiplex PCR, and TCRdb's table has in-frame clones only and misses some. The sample carries some 1,100,000 clones, around 78% recorded once. These data belong to a study of shared clonotypes between healthy human individuals. The wider study: The cohort comprised a couple of women and a few men. Their ages spanned 18 to 49 years.

This CDR3 contains 17 residues. Germline lookup yields CDR1 SGHTA and CDR2 FQGNSA. Germline trimming cut 6 bases from V and 0 bases from J; bases unmatched to any gene: 9. Study results and limitations: Clonotypes which were not shared had lower generation probabilities than clonotypes that all four donors shared. Naive subsets, compared against memory subsets, generally had larger estimated richness values.

The chain employs TRBV7-2 and TRBJ2-5; 11 nucleotides line up with TRBD2. The source of this sequence is a man between 18 and 29 years old in good health. Some clones in this sample may be carry-over from other donors' samples. Sequenced: memory CD4+ T cells from PBMCs. Subset of the sample: CD45RA-negative fraction. The CDR3 bases are TGTGCCAGCAGACGACCCGGGACTAGCGGATACCAAGAGACCCAGTACTTC. Translated, it gives CASRRPGTSGYQETQYF.